The 18 T cell receptor beta chains below all came from one sample that was sequenced in a study of OX40 agonist ivuxolimab in advanced cancers. TCRdb keeps only in-frame clones here, not all; method: immunoSEQ multiplex PCR. Seen here are tens of thousands of clones, 89% observed once, and the top ten hold about 0.3%. This sample comprised CD4+ or CD8+ T cells sorted from blood, obtained in a trial of the OX40 agonist ivuxolimab. These receptors all come from an adult with an advanced solid tumor such as melanoma, head and neck, liver or kidney cancer.

CDR3 sequence (DNA): TGCGCCAGCAGCCCGGGCGGGGTCTCTGGGGCCAACGTCCTGACTTTC. This codes for CASSPGGVSGANVLTF. V usage is TRBV5-1 and J usage is TRBJ2-6; TRBD2 is a possible D gene (6 bases). The germline gives CDR1 SGHRS, CDR2 YFSETQ. V dropped 4 bases and J dropped 0 bases, with 11 bases sitting between them. The CDR3 is 16 residues long.

The rearrangement joins TRBV19 to TRBJ1-2; the match to TRBD1 covers 7 bases. Looked up from germline, CDR1 is LNHDA and CDR2 is SQIVND (reference sequence). J lost 2 bases, V lost 0 bases, and 3 bases had no gene match. The CDR3 has 15 residues. This chain's CDR3 is CASSIDRDRNYGYTF. CDR3 DNA sequence: TGTGCCAGTAGTATAGATCGGGACAGAAACTATGGCTACACCTTC.

The genes are TRBV9 and TRBJ2-7; D uncertain. Trimming stripped 0 bases from V and 2 bases from J, with 9 bases between. Germline lookup yields CDR1 SGDLS and CDR2 YYNGEE. The CDR3 has 14 residues. The CDR3 DNA reads as TGTGCCAGCAGCGTAGGGGCTGATACCTACGAGCAGTACTTC. It codes for CASSVGADTYEQYF.

V usage is TRBV18 and J usage is TRBJ2-1; D gene ambiguous. Germline assignment: CDR1 KGHSH and CDR2 LQKENI. Trimming took off 3 bases at V and 6 bases at J, with 12 bases between the two ends. The CDR3 loop spans 14 amino acids. The CDR3, as DNA: TGTGCCAGCTCACCCCTATACCCCAGCAATGAGCAGTTCTTC. As protein: CASSPLYPSNEQFF. Full variable domain (outside the CDR3, taken from reference TRBV18 and TRBJ2-1): NAGVMQNPRHLVRRRGQEARLRCSPMKGHSHVYWYRQLPEEGLKFMVYLQKENIIDESGMPKERFSAEFPKEGPSILRIQQVVRGDSAAYFCASSPLYPSNEQFFGPGTRLTVL.

V and J are TRBV5-4 and TRBJ2-3; D call uncertain. This CDR3 is built from 12 residues. Trimming stripped 2 bases from V and 6 bases from J, with 7 bases between. CDR1 is SGHNT, CDR2 YYREEE, per germline (reference sequence). The CDR3 loop is CASSFVSDTQYF. Here the CDR3 DNA reads TGTGCCAGCAGCTTTGTATCCGATACGCAGTATTTT.

The J gene is TRBJ2-6, the V gene TRBV7-9, with 7 bases matching TRBD1. Germline-derived CDR1 and CDR2 are SEHNR and FQNEAQ (reference sequence). The J segment lost 3 bases and the V segment lost 8 bases, leaving 10 bases of the junction unmatched. The CDR3 runs 16 residues. CDR3 sequence (DNA): TGTGCCAGCCTACAGGACAGGTCCCGTGGGGCCAACGTCCTGACTTTC. Its protein is CASLQDRSRGANVLTF.

J is TRBJ1-3 and V is TRBV7-2; D is undetermined. Germline values: CDR1 SGHTA, CDR2 FQGNSA. V was pared by 5 bases and J by 0 bases, with 8 bases between. The CDR3 is made up of 14 amino acids. The CDR3 nucleotides read TGTGCCAGCAGCCCCCGGTCCTCTGGAAACACCATATATTTT. Translated: CASSPRSSGNTIYF.

J is TRBJ2-3 and V is TRBV6-6; D gene ambiguous. The CDR3 extends over 12 amino acids. CDR1 and CDR2 (germline): MNHNY, SVGAGI (reference sequence). V was shortened by 5 bases and J by 8 bases, with 11 bases between the two germline ends. The CDR3 region is CASSPHLTTQYF. The CDR3 region has the DNA TGTGCCAGCAGTCCCCACCTTACTACGCAGTATTTT.

The chain recombines TRBV27 with TRBJ1-5; D unresolved. The CDR3 length is 16 residues. Germline assignment: CDR1 MNHEY and CDR2 SMNVEV (reference sequence). V was pared by 8 bases and J by 0 bases, with 17 bases between. The DNA of the CDR3 is TGTGCCAGCGGGCCTAGTTTGGGTCTTAGCAATCAGCCCCAGCATTTT. It yields the protein CASGPSLGLSNQPQHF.

The chain couples TRBV5-1 to TRBJ2-3; 11 bases are shared with TRBD2. With 4 bases clipped from V and 3 bases from J, the junction kept 7 bases outside the gene matches. The CDR3 is 16 amino acids. Germline V gene sequence: CDR1 SGHRS, CDR2 YFSETQ. CDR3 nucleotides: TGCGCCAGCAGCCAAACTAGCGGGAGTTTAACAGATACGCAGTATTTT. It codes for CASSQTSGSLTDTQYF.

This clone occurred once. This chain connects TRBV2 to TRBJ2-1; D possibly corresponds to TRBD1 (6 bases). V lost 3 bases to trimming and J lost 6 bases, with 12 bases between them. The CDR3 spans 14 residues. CDR1 is SNHLY and CDR2 is FYNNEI in the germline V gene. CDR3 DNA: TGTGCCAGCAGTGACGGGAAAGGGGGCAATGAGCAGTTCTTC. Its translation is CASSDGKGGNEQFF.

J is TRBJ1-6 and V is TRBV5-1; D gene ambiguous. The V end lost 0 bases, the J end lost 0 bases, and 10 bases lay between the germline ends. The germline V gene has CDR1 SGHRS and CDR2 YFSETQ. CDR3 length: 17 amino acids. This chain's CDR3 is CASSLDARSSYNSPLHF. The CDR3 nucleotides are TGCGCCAGCAGCTTGGATGCAAGGAGCTCCTATAATTCACCCCTCCACTTT.

The chain recombines TRBV5-1 with TRBJ2-5, with D perhaps matching TRBD1 or TRBD2 (5 bases each). V lost 7 bases to trimming and J lost 5 bases, with 15 bases between them. The CDR3 runs 13 residues. In germline, CDR1 is SGHRS, CDR2 YFSETQ. Written as DNA, the CDR3 is TGCGCCAGCGGCAGATTGGGGGATGAGACCCAGTACTTC. Translation gives CASGRLGDETQYF.

The chain recombines TRBV7-3 with TRBJ1-1; TRBD1 matches at 9 bases. The CDR3 covers 17 residues. Germline V gene data show CDR1 as SGHTA and CDR2 as FQGTGA. The junction had 9 bases not matched to a gene; V was cut back by 4 bases and J by 0 bases. This CDR3 reads CASSYDRGNAVNTEAFF. The CDR3 nucleotides are TGTGCCAGCAGCTATGACAGGGGGAACGCGGTGAACACTGAAGCTTTCTTT.

The sample holds one count of this clone. The genes are TRBV9 and TRBJ2-7; 10 bases fit TRBD2. This CDR3 has 15 amino acids. The germline V gene encodes CDR1 SGDLS and CDR2 YYNGEE. Germline trimming cut 3 bases from V and 2 bases from J; bases unmatched to any gene: 5. The CDR3, as DNA: TGTGCCAGCAGCGAGGGACTAGCGAACACCTACGAGCAGTACTTC. Residues: CASSEGLANTYEQYF.

In nucleotides, the CDR3 is TGTGCCAGCGCTACTACAGCGGGAAAAGAGACCCAGTACTTC. Translating it yields CASATTAGKETQYF. The genes are TRBV28 and TRBJ2-5, with 7 bases identical to TRBD2. The V gene end was trimmed by 8 bases and the J gene end by 3 bases; junction bases not matched to a gene: 9. CDR1 MDHEN and CDR2 SYDVKM come from the germline V gene. The CDR3 consists of 14 residues.

The chain employs TRBV5-6 and TRBJ2-1; 9 bases match TRBD2. The length of the CDR3 is 17 residues. Germline V CDR1 and CDR2: SGHDT, YYEEEE. The V gene end was trimmed by 1 base and the J gene end by 7 bases; junction bases not matched to a gene: 12. The CDR3 here is CASSLNLGGGAQNEQFF. The CDR3 nucleotides read TGTGCCAGCAGCTTGAATTTAGGCGGGGGGGCCCAAAATGAGCAGTTCTTC.

The CDR3 reads CASSLDTGNGYTF. The CDR3 DNA reads TGTGCCAGCAGCTTAGACACAGGCAACGGCTACACCTTC. The rearrangement uses TRBV5-5 and TRBJ1-2; D is perhaps TRBD1 (5 bases). Germline V gives CDR1 SGHKS, CDR2 YYEKEE (reference sequence). V dropped 2 bases and J dropped 8 bases, with 13 bases sitting between them. The CDR3 runs 13 residues. Full variable domain (rest looked up from reference TRBV5-5 and TRBJ1-2): DAGVTQSPTHLIKTRGQQVTLRCSPISGHKSVSWYQQVLGQGPQFIFQYYEKEERGRGNFPDRFSARQFPNYSSELNVNALLLGDSALYLCASSLDTGNGYTFGSGTRLTVV.